The 29 T cell receptor beta chains listed next were all sequenced from one sample in a study of control samples from healthy donors and cancer patients (TCRdb year 2020). The library relied on the immunoSEQ multiplex PCR assay. TCRdb mirrors the immuneACCESS table, restricted to in-frame sequences. Some clones are absent from its copies; in checked studies, under half trace to an unresolved V gene, and the reason for the others is unknown. Counted in this sample were about 83,000 clones; about nine tenths of them appeared once. Of the sample, approximately 16% is held by the ten largest clones. The source material was blood. The receptors come from a man between 50 and 59 years old in good health.

The V gene is TRBV29-1, the J gene TRBJ1-4; weak D call: TRBD1 (6 bases). CDR1 and CDR2 from the germline V gene are SQVTM and ANQGSEA. The CDR3 totals 14 residues. The germline V and J ends were trimmed by 6 bases and 2 bases, with 13 bases remaining between them. The CDR3 sequence is CSVAGALTNEKLFF. In DNA, the CDR3 is TGCAGCGTCGCAGGGGCGTTGACTAATGAAAAACTGTTTTTT.

The rearrangement uses TRBV7-2 and TRBJ1-2; TRBD1 is a possible D gene (5 bases). Germline V gives CDR1 SGHTA, CDR2 FQGNSA. V dropped 5 bases and J dropped 4 bases, with 14 bases sitting between them. This CDR3 has 14 residues. The CDR3 DNA reads as TGTGCCAGCAGCGCGCGGACAATCGCCTATGGCTACACCTTC. Protein product: CASSARTIAYGYTF.

The sample holds one count of this clone. The V call is TRBV2, the J call TRBJ2-1; D remains ambiguous. Trimming pared 0 bases from V and 8 bases from J, leaving 2 bases between. CDR1 SNHLY and CDR2 FYNNEI come from the germline V gene. The CDR3 runs 11 residues. CDR3 DNA sequence: TGTGCCAGCAGTGAAGCGCATGAGCAGTTCTTC. Translation: CASSEAHEQFF.

The genes are TRBV6-5 and TRBJ1-5; D unclear. The CDR3 contains 13 residues. Germline CDR1 MNHEY, CDR2 SVGAGI. V shed 5 bases and J shed 1 base, with 6 bases lying between them. Here the CDR3 reads CASSMSSNQPQHF. The CDR3 nucleotides are TGTGCCAGCAGTATGTCGAGCAATCAGCCCCAGCATTTT.

The chain joins TRBV30 to TRBJ1-1, with D tentatively TRBD1 (5 bases). The CDR3 runs to 12 residues. The V gene lost 2 bases and the J gene lost 7 bases, with 11 bases spanning the gap. CDR1 and CDR2 (germline): GTSNPN, SVGIG (reference sequence). The CDR3 region is CAWSPRDGEAFF. The DNA for the CDR3 is TGTGCCTGGAGTCCCCGGGACGGTGAAGCTTTCTTT.

The chain recombines TRBV19 with TRBJ2-1, with a possible D match to TRBD2 (6 bases). This CDR3 contains 12 residues. Germline V gives CDR1 LNHDA, CDR2 SQIVND (reference sequence). The V gene lost 3 bases and the J gene lost 7 bases, with 7 bases spanning the gap. Written as DNA, the CDR3 is TGTGCCAGTAGTATTCTAGCGAATGAGCAGTTCTTC. Encoded protein: CASSILANEQFF.

The rearrangement links TRBV30 to TRBJ2-7; 7 bases map to TRBD1. This CDR3 comprises 13 residues. With 4 bases clipped from V and 4 bases from J, the junction kept 7 bases outside the gene matches. CDR1 and CDR2 from the germline V gene are GTSNPN and SVGIG (reference sequence). Written as DNA, the CDR3 is TGTGCCTGGAACGGGGACAGCAAATACGAGCAGTACTTC. Amino acids: CAWNGDSKYEQYF.

V is TRBV7-8 and J is TRBJ1-5; tentative D call: TRBD1 (6 bases). Trimming removed 2 bases from V and 5 bases from J, with 10 bases in between. The CDR3 consists of 14 residues. Per germline, CDR1 SGHVS and CDR2 FQNEAQ. CDR3 loop: CASSLPGGHQPQHF. The CDR3, as DNA: TGTGCCAGCAGCTTACCGGGGGGGCATCAGCCCCAGCATTTT.

This chain links TRBV18 with TRBJ1-2, with TRBD1 matching over 7 bases. Germline assignment: CDR1 KGHSH and CDR2 LQKENI. The V and J ends lost 3 bases and 4 bases, in that order; junction bases with no gene match: 8. The CDR3 covers 15 residues. Here the CDR3 DNA reads TGTGCCAGCTCACCCCCAGGAGGGGGCGGCTATGGCTACACCTTC. It codes for CASSPPGGGGYGYTF.

The gene calls are TRBV5-1 and TRBJ1-1; D gene uncertain. The CDR3 spans 14 residues. The V end lost 0 bases, the J end lost 0 bases, and 6 bases lay between the germline ends. CDR1 is SGHRS, CDR2 YFSETQ, per germline. The CDR3 is CASSLGPLNTEAFF. For the CDR3, the DNA is TGCGCCAGCAGCTTGGGACCTCTGAACACTGAAGCTTTCTTT.

This CDR3 reads CASSEARTNVLTF. DNA for the CDR3: TGTGCCAGCAGTGAAGCGAGAACCAACGTCCTGACTTTC. The gene calls are TRBV2 and TRBJ2-6; D unresolved. The germline gives CDR1 SNHLY, CDR2 FYNNEI. V shed 0 bases and J shed 8 bases, with 5 bases lying between them. The CDR3 consists of 13 residues.

The chain has TRBV6-4 and TRBJ2-3; 9 bases fit TRBD2. This CDR3 comprises 15 residues. Germline lookup yields CDR1 MRHNA and CDR2 SNTAGT. Trimming removed 2 bases from V and 5 bases from J; junction bases left unmatched: 5. For the CDR3, the DNA is TGTGCCAGCAGTGACGGGCGGGGGGGACGAGATACGCAGTATTTT. Encoded protein: CASSDGRGGRDTQYF.

This clone was counted a few times. V gene TRBV5-6 combines with J gene TRBJ1-5, with unresolved D. V was shortened by 2 bases and J by 3 bases, with 12 bases between the two germline ends. The CDR3 is made up of 15 amino acids. Germline CDR1 reads SGHDT; CDR2 reads YYEEEE. This CDR3 is CASSFSLRFNQPQHF. The CDR3 region has the DNA TGTGCCAGCAGCTTCTCGTTACGGTTCAATCAGCCCCAGCATTTT.

V usage is TRBV5-5 and J usage is TRBJ1-3, with D unresolved. Trimming pared 2 bases from V and 9 bases from J, leaving 9 bases between. The CDR3 totals 12 residues. Germline assignment: CDR1 SGHKS and CDR2 YYEKEE (reference sequence). The DNA of the CDR3 is TGTGCCAGCAGCTTAGTCGACGGCACCATATATTTT. This translates into CASSLVDGTIYF.

This rearrangement joins TRBV3-1 (or the pseudogene TRBV3-2) to TRBJ1-2; D unresolved. Germline assignment: CDR1 LGHDT and CDR2 YNNKEL (reference sequence). This CDR3 spans 15 amino acids. V dropped 4 bases and J dropped 0 bases, with 12 bases sitting between them. For the CDR3, the DNA is TGTGCCAGCAGCCGAACAGACTGGGCTAACTATGGCTACACCTTC. Protein: CASSRTDWANYGYTF.

The V call is TRBV7-9, the J call TRBJ2-5; 11 nucleotides align to TRBD1. V shed 1 base, J shed 6 bases, and the junction held 4 bases outside the gene matches. This CDR3 contains 15 residues. Germline V gene lookup returns CDR1 SEHNR and CDR2 FQNEAQ (reference sequence). The CDR3 sequence: CASSLVGTGGKTQYF. CDR3 DNA: TGTGCCAGCAGCTTAGTGGGGACAGGGGGAAAGACCCAGTACTTC.

This chain links TRBV7-2 with TRBJ1-4; D might be TRBD1 (6 bases). CDR1 SGHTA and CDR2 FQGNSA come from the germline V gene. The CDR3 is 17 residues long. The V and J ends lost 1 base and 0 bases respectively, with 12 bases between them. CDR3 DNA: TGTGCCAGCAGCTTAGGGGGGGCGGCCACAACTAATGAAAAACTGTTTTTT. Its protein is CASSLGGAATTNEKLFF. Supplemented by reference TRBV7-2 and TRBJ1-4, the full variable domain reads GAGVSQSPSNKVTEKGKDVELRCDPISGHTALYWYRQSLGQGLEFLIYFQGNSAPDKSGLPSDRFSAERTGGSVSTLTIQRTQQEDSAVYLCASSLGGAATTNEKLFFGSGTQLSVL.

The CDR3 spells CASSAAPGRDTQYF. The CDR3 DNA reads TGTGCCAGCAGTGCAGCCCCCGGTAGAGATACGCAGTATTTT. The rearrangement uses TRBV6-1 and TRBJ2-3; no clear D. CDR1 is MNHNS and CDR2 is SASEGT in the germline V gene. V lost 4 bases to trimming and J lost 5 bases, with 13 bases between them. This CDR3 comprises 14 residues.

This chain joins TRBV2 and TRBJ2-7; tentatively, D is TRBD1 (5 bases). The germline V gene encodes CDR1 SNHLY and CDR2 FYNNEI. V lost 6 bases, J lost 6 bases, and 15 bases lay in between. CDR3 length equals 13 residues. The chain's CDR3 is CASSPDSLAEQYF. Written as DNA, the CDR3 is TGTGCCAGCAGCCCCGACAGTCTCGCCGAGCAGTACTTC. Full variable domain (rest looked up from reference TRBV2 and TRBJ2-7): EPEVTQTPSHQVTQMGQEVILRCVPISNHLYFYWYRQILGQKVEFLVSFYNNEISEKSEIFDDQFSVERPDGSNFTLKIRSTKLEDSAMYFCASSPDSLAEQYFGPGTRLTVT.

The genes are TRBV6-6 and TRBJ2-5; possibly TRBD2 for D (5 bases). The germline gives CDR1 MNHNY, CDR2 SVGAGI (reference sequence). V lost 4 bases and J 5 bases, leaving 17 bases between the germline ends. The CDR3 has 15 amino acids. The chain's CDR3 is CASSLGGPRGETQYF. The CDR3 DNA follows: TGTGCCAGCAGTTTGGGCGGTCCCCGAGGGGAGACCCAGTACTTC.

V usage is TRBV10-3 and J usage is TRBJ1-3; tentative D call: TRBD1 (5 bases). The V gene's germline CDR1 is ENHRY and CDR2 SYGVKD. The V gene lost 3 bases and the J gene lost 2 bases, with 8 bases spanning the gap. The CDR3 length is 14 residues. The CDR3, as DNA: TGTGCCATCAGTGAAACCAGGGCTGGAAACACCATATATTTT. It codes for CAISETRAGNTIYF.

This chain connects TRBV11-1 to TRBJ2-1, with a weak D call TRBD2 (5 bases). The CDR3 spans 13 residues. Germline CDR1 is SGHAT and CDR2 is FQDESV (reference sequence). V shed 2 bases and J shed 7 bases, with 9 bases lying between them. The CDR3 sequence is CASSLLRGNEQFF. In DNA, the CDR3 is TGTGCCAGCAGCTTACTACGGGGAAATGAGCAGTTCTTC.

This clone was seen a single time. The rearrangement uses TRBV6-2 or TRBV6-3 and TRBJ1-5; tentative D call: TRBD1 (5 bases). The CDR3 loop spans 14 amino acids. The ends were cut back, 4 bases at V and 7 bases at J, with 14 bases in the middle. CDR1 is MNHEY, CDR2 SVGEGT, per germline. The CDR3 sequence is CASSFIQGGQPQHF. The CDR3 nucleotides are TGTGCCAGCAGTTTCATCCAGGGAGGGCAGCCCCAGCATTTT.

This clone occurred once. V is TRBV12-3 or TRBV12-4 and J is TRBJ1-5; D is perhaps TRBD1 (5 bases). The length of the CDR3 is 12 residues. The V and J ends lost 3 bases and 5 bases respectively, with 5 bases between them. This CDR3 reads CASSLGDQPQHF. As DNA, the CDR3 is TGTGCCAGCAGTTTGGGGGATCAGCCCCAGCATTTT.

V and J are TRBV7-8 and TRBJ1-1; D ambiguous. CDR3 size: 14 residues. V was clipped by 3 bases and J by 8 bases, with 16 bases between them. From germline, CDR1 is SGHVS and CDR2 FQNEAQ. The CDR3 coding sequence is TGTGCCAGCAGCTTGGACCTAGGTGATATCGAAGCTTTCTTT. Translated: CASSLDLGDIEAFF.

The V and J genes are TRBV5-1 and TRBJ1-6; maybe TRBD1 (5 bases). Germline loops: CDR1 SGHRS, CDR2 YFSETQ. Trimming pared 4 bases from V and 7 bases from J, leaving 9 bases between. CDR3 size: 13 residues. CDR3 loop: CASSATENSPLHF. DNA for the CDR3: TGCGCCAGCAGCGCGACAGAAAATTCACCCCTCCACTTT.

This chain links TRBV3-1 (or the pseudogene TRBV3-2) with TRBJ1-2, with D possibly TRBD1 on 6 matching bases. V lost 4 bases to trimming and J lost 7 bases, with 16 bases between them. Germline assignment: CDR1 LGHDT and CDR2 YNNKEL (reference sequence). The CDR3 covers 14 residues. The CDR3 nucleotides are TGTGCCAGCAGCCGGAACAGGGCTCAGGGTGGCTACACCTTC. It translates to CASSRNRAQGGYTF.

The chain combines TRBV6-5 with TRBJ1-5; the D gene is possibly TRBD1 (6 bases). Germline-derived CDR1 and CDR2 are MNHEY and SVGAGI. This CDR3 comprises 14 residues. The V end lost 6 bases, the J end lost 4 bases, and 13 bases lay between the germline ends. The CDR3: CASSRKGTNQPQHF. CDR3 DNA sequence: TGTGCCAGCAGCCGAAAGGGGACAAATCAGCCCCAGCATTTT.

This sequence joins TRBV11-2 and TRBJ1-5; D is perhaps TRBD1 (5 bases). The CDR3 runs to 15 residues. CDR1 is SGHAT, CDR2 FQNNGV, per germline. Deletions cut 5 bases from V and 0 bases from J, with 11 bases between. CDR3: CASSRDSYSNQPQHF. DNA of the CDR3: TGTGCCAGCAGCCGTGACAGTTATAGCAATCAGCCCCAGCATTTT.